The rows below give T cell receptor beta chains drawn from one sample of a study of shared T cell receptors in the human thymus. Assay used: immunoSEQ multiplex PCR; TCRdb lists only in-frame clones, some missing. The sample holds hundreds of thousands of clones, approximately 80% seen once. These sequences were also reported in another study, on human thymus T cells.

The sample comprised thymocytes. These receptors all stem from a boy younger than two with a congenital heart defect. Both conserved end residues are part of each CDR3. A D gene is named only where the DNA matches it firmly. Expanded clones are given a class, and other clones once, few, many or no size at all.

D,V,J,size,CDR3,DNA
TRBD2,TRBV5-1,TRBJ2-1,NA,CASSLSPSGDYNEQFF,TGCGCCAGCAGCCTATCTCCTAGCGGGGATTACAATGAGCAGTTCTTC
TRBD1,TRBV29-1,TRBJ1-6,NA,CSVEAPGQGNSPLHF,TGCAGCGTTGAAGCACCGGGACAGGGAAATTCACCCCTCCACTTT
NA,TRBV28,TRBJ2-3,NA,CASSLSRGRTDTQYF,TGTGCCAGCAGTTTATCTCGGGGGAGGACAGATACGCAGTATTTT
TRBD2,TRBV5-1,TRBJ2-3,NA,CASLEASGRSTDTQYF,TGCGCCAGCCTTGAGGCTAGCGGGAGGAGCACAGATACGCAGTATTTT
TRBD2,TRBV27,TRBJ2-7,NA,CASSGTSGPASSYEQYF,TGTGCCAGCAGCGGGACTAGCGGCCCCGCCAGCTCCTACGAGCAGTACTTC
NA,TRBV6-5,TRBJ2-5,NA,CASSYPHHEETQYF,TGTGCCAGCAGTTACCCTCATCATGAGGAGACCCAGTACTTC
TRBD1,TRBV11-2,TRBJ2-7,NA,CASSLCPFGTGCYEQYF,TGTGCCAGCAGCTTGTGCCCCTTCGGGACAGGGTGCTACGAGCAGTACTTC
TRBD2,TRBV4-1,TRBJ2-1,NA,CASSLELAGVYNEQFF,TGCGCCAGCAGTCTCGAACTAGCGGGGGTCTACAATGAGCAGTTCTTC
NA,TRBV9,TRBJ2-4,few,CASSSNPSTGNIQYF,TGTGCCAGCAGCTCTAATCCTAGTACGGGAAACATTCAGTACTTC
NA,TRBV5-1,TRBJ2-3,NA,CASSSLHSYTDTQYF,TGCGCCAGCAGCTCCCTCCACAGTTACACAGATACGCAGTATTTT
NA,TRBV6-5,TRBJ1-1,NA,CASSYERKNTEAFF,TGTGCCAGCAGTTACGAGCGCAAGAACACTGAAGCTTTCTTT
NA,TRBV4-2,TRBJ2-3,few,CASSQMPGTDTQYF,TGTGCCAGCAGCCAAATGCCGGGCACAGATACGCAGTATTTT
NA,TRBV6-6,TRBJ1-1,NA,CASSQTDRPNTEAFF,TGTGCCAGCAGTCAGACGGACAGACCCAACACTGAAGCTTTCTTT
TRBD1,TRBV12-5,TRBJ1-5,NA,CASGLQLQGGRQPQHF,TGTGCTAGTGGTTTACAATTGCAGGGGGGAAGACAGCCCCAGCATTTT
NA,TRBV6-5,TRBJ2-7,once,CASSSTRLDSYEQYF,TGTGCCAGCAGCTCGACTAGGTTGGACTCCTACGAGCAGTACTTC
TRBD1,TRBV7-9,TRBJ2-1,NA,CASSLTPGQQYNEQFF,TGTGCCAGCAGCCTAACCCCGGGACAGCAATACAATGAGCAGTTCTTC
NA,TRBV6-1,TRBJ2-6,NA,CASSEWYGVHVLTF,TGTGCCAGCAGTGAATGGTACGGTGTTCACGTCCTGACTTTC
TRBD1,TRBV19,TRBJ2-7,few,CASRGTGGPYEQYF,TGTGCCAGTAGGGGGACAGGGGGCCCCTACGAGCAGTACTTC
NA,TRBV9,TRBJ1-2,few,CASSGTLYGYTF,TGTGCCAGCAGCGGGACTCTCTATGGCTACACCTTC
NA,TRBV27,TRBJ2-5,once,CASSLYPGQETQYF,TGTGCCAGCAGTTTATATCCAGGGCAAGAGACCCAGTACTTC
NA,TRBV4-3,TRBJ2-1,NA,CASSPTFQGSYNEQFF,TGCGCCAGCAGCCCAACATTTCAGGGCTCCTACAATGAGCAGTTCTTC
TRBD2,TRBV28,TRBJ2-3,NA,CASSIRASGSPGTQYF,TGTGCCAGCAGTATACGGGCTAGCGGGAGCCCAGGTACGCAGTATTTT
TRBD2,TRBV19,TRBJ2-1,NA,CASGGRGRASSEQFF,TGTGCCAGTGGGGGGCGCGGGAGGGCCAGTAGTGAGCAGTTCTTC
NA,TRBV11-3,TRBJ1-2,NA,CASSISPGDPLDYGYTF,TGTGCCAGCAGTATTAGCCCCGGCGACCCTCTCGACTATGGCTACACCTTC
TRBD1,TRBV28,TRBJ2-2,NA,CASRRTGDTGELFF,TGTGCCAGCAGGAGGACAGGGGACACCGGGGAGCTGTTTTTT
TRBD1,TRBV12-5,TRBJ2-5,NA,CASGWDRDQETQYF,TGTGCTAGTGGCTGGGACAGGGACCAAGAGACCCAGTACTTC
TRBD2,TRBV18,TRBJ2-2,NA,CASSRTSGNTGELFF,TGTGCCAGCTCCCGGACTAGCGGGAACACCGGGGAGCTGTTTTTT
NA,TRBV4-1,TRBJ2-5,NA,CASSRGRTVVTQYF,TGCGCCAGCAGCCGCGGAAGGACAGTGGTCACCCAGTACTTC
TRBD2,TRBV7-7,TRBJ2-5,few,CASSLSGSLKETQYF,TGTGCTAGCAGCTTAAGCGGGAGCCTAAAAGAGACCCAGTACTTC
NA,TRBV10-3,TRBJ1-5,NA,CAISEAPRNQPQHF,TGTGCCATCAGTGAAGCGCCCAGAAATCAGCCCCAGCATTTT
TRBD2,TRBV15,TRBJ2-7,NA,CATSRTVALGTISYEQYF,TGTGCCACCAGCCGAACTGTTGCCCTGGGGACTATCTCCTACGAGCAGTACTTC
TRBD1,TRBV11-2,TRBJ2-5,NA,CASSLGLLTGGCDETQYF,TGTGCCAGCAGCTTAGGCCTCCTTACAGGGGGCTGTGACGAGACCCAGTACTTC
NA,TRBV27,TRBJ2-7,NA,CASSLPPDSSHEQYF,TGTGCCAGCAGTCTACCGCCGGACAGTTCCCACGAGCAGTACTTC
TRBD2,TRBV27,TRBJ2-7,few,CASSWTSGNEQYF,TGTGCCAGCAGTTGGACTAGCGGGAATGAGCAGTACTTC
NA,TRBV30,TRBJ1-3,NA,CAWSVDGSGNTIYF,TGTGCCTGGAGTGTAGACGGGTCTGGAAACACCATATATTTT
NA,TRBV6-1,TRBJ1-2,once,CASSEDSTYGYTF,TGTGCCAGCAGCGAAGACAGTACCTATGGCTACACCTTC
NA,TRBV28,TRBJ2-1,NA,CASSSLVRSPRRDEQFF,TGTGCCAGCAGTTCTCTCGTGCGGTCACCCCGGCGCGATGAGCAGTTCTTC
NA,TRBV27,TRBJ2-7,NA,CASTNQSYEQYF,TGTGCCAGCACAAACCAGTCGTACGAGCAGTACTTC
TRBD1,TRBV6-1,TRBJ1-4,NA,CASSEAGQGNEKLFF,TGTGCCAGCAGTGAAGCGGGACAGGGGAATGAAAAACTGTTTTTT
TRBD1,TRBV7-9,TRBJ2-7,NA,CASSSSRDRESSYEQYF,TGTGCCAGCAGCTCGTCCCGGGACAGGGAGAGCTCCTACGAGCAGTACTTC
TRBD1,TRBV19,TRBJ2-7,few,CASNGTGADEQYF,TGTGCCAGTAATGGGACAGGGGCGGACGAGCAGTACTTC
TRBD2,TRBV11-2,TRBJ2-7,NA,CASSLKLAGPYEQYF,TGTGCCAGCAGCTTAAAACTAGCGGGACCCTACGAGCAGTACTTC
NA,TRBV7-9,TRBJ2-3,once,CALYEDTQYF,TGTGCCCTCTACGAAGATACGCAGTATTTT
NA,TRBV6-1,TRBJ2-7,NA,CASSEGVLEGRPTEQYF,TGTGCCAGCAGTGAAGGGGTATTGGAGGGGAGGCCCACCGAGCAGTACTTC
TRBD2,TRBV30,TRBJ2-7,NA,CAWSEGLAGDHEQYF,TGTGCCTGGAGTGAGGGACTAGCGGGAGACCACGAGCAGTACTTC
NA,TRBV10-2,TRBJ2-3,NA,CASSREITDTQYF,TGCGCCAGCAGTCGGGAGATCACAGATACGCAGTATTTT
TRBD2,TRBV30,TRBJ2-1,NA,CAWRVGQLGLAGGHNEQFF,TGTGCCTGGAGGGTGGGACAGTTGGGACTAGCGGGTGGTCACAATGAGCAGTTCTTC
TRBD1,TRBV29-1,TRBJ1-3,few,CSAYRGSSGNTIYF,TGCAGCGCCTACAGGGGAAGCTCTGGAAACACCATATATTTT
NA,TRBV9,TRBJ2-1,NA,CASSVGLAGKNNEQFF,TGTGCCAGCAGCGTAGGACTGGCGGGAAAAAACAATGAGCAGTTCTTC
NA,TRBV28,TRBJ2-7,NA,CASSSDKGAYEQYF,TGTGCCAGCAGTTCCGATAAGGGGGCCTACGAGCAGTACTTC
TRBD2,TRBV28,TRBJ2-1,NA,CASSTGTSGTYNEQFF,TGTGCCAGCAGTACCGGGACTAGCGGGACCTACAATGAGCAGTTCTTC
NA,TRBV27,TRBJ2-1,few,CASSSIGHPNEQFF,TGTGCCAGCAGTTCCATTGGACACCCCAATGAGCAGTTCTTC
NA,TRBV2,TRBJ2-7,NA,CASSDRPGWHEQYF,TGTGCCAGCAGTGATAGGCCAGGGTGGCACGAGCAGTACTTC
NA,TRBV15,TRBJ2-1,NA,CATSTSTRYYNEQFF,TGTGCCACCAGCACCTCGACTCGTTACTACAATGAGCAGTTCTTC
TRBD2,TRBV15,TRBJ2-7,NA,CATSRDFSGITYEQYF,TGTGCCACCAGCAGAGATTTTAGCGGGATAACCTACGAGCAGTACTTC